Each of the 14 T cell receptor beta chains below was sequenced from the same sample in a study of OX40 agonist ivuxolimab in advanced cancers. Clones were sequenced by immunoSEQ multiplex PCR, and TCRdb holds only the in-frame ones, with some missing. The table lists some 70,000 clones, 70% to 90% of them singletons. The sequencing here drew on CD4+ or CD8+ T cells sorted from blood, taken in a trial of the OX40 agonist ivuxolimab. The origin of the receptors is an adult with an advanced solid tumor such as melanoma, head and neck, liver or kidney cancer.

The J gene is TRBJ1-5, the V gene TRBV19; D unclear. This CDR3 has 16 residues. Trimming removed 1 base at V and 5 bases at J, with 15 bases between. Germline V CDR1 and CDR2: LNHDA, SQIVND (reference sequence). CDR3 residues: CASSIVGIGLYQPQHF. CDR3 coding DNA: TGTGCCAGTAGTATAGTAGGGATCGGCCTTTATCAGCCCCAGCATTTT. The full variable domain, its missing parts supplied by reference TRBV19 and TRBJ1-5, is DGGITQSPKYLFRKEGQNVTLSCEQNLNHDAMYWYRQDPGQGLRLIYYSQIVNDFQKGDIAEGYSVSREKKESFPLTVTSAQKNPTAFYLCASSIVGIGLYQPQHFGDGTRLSIL.

This chain joins TRBV18 and TRBJ2-3, with 8 bases fitting TRBD1. Losses at the gene ends were 1 base for V and 4 bases for J; bases not matched to a gene: 7. The CDR3 has 16 residues. Germline CDR1 is KGHSH and CDR2 is LQKENI. The CDR3 spells CASSPQGQGRADTQYF. Here the CDR3 DNA reads TGTGCCAGCTCACCACAAGGACAGGGAAGGGCAGATACGCAGTATTTT.

This chain uses TRBV19 with TRBJ1-2; D is possibly TRBD1 (6 bases). Germline-derived CDR1 and CDR2 are LNHDA and SQIVND (reference sequence). V lost 4 bases and J lost 5, with 8 bases in between. The CDR3 covers 12 residues. The CDR3 DNA is TGTGCCAGTAGTAGACAGGAGTATGGCTACACCTTC. This encodes CASSRQEYGYTF.

The CDR3 here is CASSALLAGHTGANVLTF. The CDR3 bases are TGTGCCAGCAGCGCCCTACTAGCGGGTCATACTGGGGCCAACGTCCTGACTTTC. This sequence joins TRBV7-3 and TRBJ2-6, with 9 bases matching TRBD2. Germline V CDR1 and CDR2: SGHTA, FQGTGA. The CDR3 spans 18 residues. V lost 5 bases, J lost 2 bases, and 10 bases stayed unmatched.

The chain couples TRBV18 to TRBJ1-2, with TRBD1 matching over 8 bases. CDR1 and CDR2 from the germline V gene are KGHSH and LQKENI. The CDR3 covers 16 residues. Losses at the gene ends were 4 bases for V and 8 bases for J; bases not matched to a gene: 15. The CDR3 spells CASSLPSQGAQAGYTF. The CDR3 DNA reads as TGTGCCAGCTCACTACCATCGCAGGGGGCGCAGGCAGGCTACACCTTC.

The chain uses TRBV15 and TRBJ2-5, with 12 positions matching TRBD2. Looked up from germline, CDR1 is LNHNV and CDR2 is YYDKDF (reference sequence). The CDR3 runs to 16 residues. Trimming took 3 bases from V and 3 from J; bases not matched to a gene: 5. CDR3 amino acids: CATSRQRTSGKETQYF. As DNA, the CDR3 is TGTGCCACCAGCAGGCAAAGGACTAGCGGGAAAGAGACCCAGTACTTC.

This sequence joins TRBV9 and TRBJ2-1; D is ambiguous. Trimming left V 4 bases short and J 8 bases short, with 16 bases between. Germline loops: CDR1 SGDLS, CDR2 YYNGEE. The CDR3 is made up of 14 amino acids. The DNA for the CDR3 is TGTGCCAGCAGCTCAAGAGACGGATTCGATGAGCAGTTCTTC. Residues: CASSSRDGFDEQFF.

The rearrangement uses TRBV7-2 and TRBJ2-2, with 8 bases that match TRBD1. With 1 base clipped from V and 6 bases from J, the junction kept 4 bases outside the gene matches. The germline CDR1 and CDR2 sequences are SGHTA and FQGNSA. CDR3 length: 15 amino acids. CDR3 sequence reads: CASSLVSQGAGELFF. In DNA, the CDR3 is TGTGCCAGCAGCTTAGTTTCACAGGGGGCCGGGGAGCTGTTTTTT. The whole variable domain, remainder taken from reference TRBV7-2 and TRBJ2-2, is GAGVSQSPSNKVTEKGKDVELRCDPISGHTALYWYRQSLGQGLEFLIYFQGNSAPDKSGLPSDRFSAERTGGSVSTLTIQRTQQEDSAVYLCASSLVSQGAGELFFGEGSRLTVL.

The CDR3 DNA sequence: TGTGCCATCAGTGGCGACCGGTACGAGCAGTACGTC. Protein sequence: CAISGDRYEQYV. V is TRBV10-3 and J is TRBJ2-7; D gene ambiguous. The germline V gene has CDR1 ENHRY and CDR2 SYGVKD. There are 12 residues in the CDR3. The V end lost 4 bases, the J end lost 4 bases, and 8 bases lay between the germline ends.

The rearrangement links TRBV19 to TRBJ1-5, with TRBD1 matching 9 bases. Germline V gene lookup returns CDR1 LNHDA and CDR2 SQIVND (reference sequence). V dropped 5 bases and J dropped 5; count of bases not matched to a gene: 4. This CDR3 is built from 14 residues. The CDR3 here is CASSSGQGHQPQHF. Here the CDR3 DNA reads TGTGCCAGTAGTTCGGGACAGGGACATCAGCCCCAGCATTTT.

This clone was detected a few times. The V call is TRBV7-2, the J call TRBJ2-1; D perhaps matches TRBD2 (5 bases). Trimming left V 4 bases short and J 8 bases short, with 15 bases between. The V gene's germline CDR1 is SGHTA and CDR2 FQGNSA. The CDR3 has 14 amino acids. The DNA for the CDR3 is TGTGCCAGCAGCTCGGACTCCCTCGCCGATGAGCAGTTCTTC. As protein: CASSSDSLADEQFF. Full variable domain (rest looked up from reference TRBV7-2 and TRBJ2-1): GAGVSQSPSNKVTEKGKDVELRCDPISGHTALYWYRQSLGQGLEFLIYFQGNSAPDKSGLPSDRFSAERTGGSVSTLTIQRTQQEDSAVYLCASSSDSLADEQFFGPGTRLTVL.

The chain couples TRBV2 to TRBJ2-5; tentatively, D is TRBD2 (5 bases). CDR1 SNHLY and CDR2 FYNNEI come from the germline V gene. This CDR3 spans 14 amino acids. V was cut by 1 base and J by 5 bases, with 11 bases left in between. CDR3 protein: CASSEERFRETQYF. For the CDR3, the DNA is TGTGCCAGCAGTGAAGAGCGGTTTAGGGAGACCCAGTACTTC.

The chain links TRBV18 to TRBJ2-1; D remains unclear. CDR1 KGHSH and CDR2 LQKENI come from the germline V gene. CDR3 length: 15 residues. V dropped 3 bases and J dropped 1 base, with 10 bases sitting between them. The DNA for the CDR3 is TGTGCCAGCTCACCGGGTATAGGGTCCTACAATGAGCAGTTCTTC. Translating it yields CASSPGIGSYNEQFF.

The V and J genes are TRBV7-2 and TRBJ2-4; no firm D call. The CDR3 covers 16 residues. Looked up from germline, CDR1 is SGHTA and CDR2 is FQGNSA. V was pared by 2 bases and J by 5 bases, with 16 bases between. CDR3 nucleotides: TGTGCCAGCAGCTTAACGACTGGAACACCTCAAAACATTCAGTACTTC. Translating it yields CASSLTTGTPQNIQYF.